These 24 T cell receptor beta chains originate from one sample sequenced in a study of CD8 T cells in ankylosing spondylitis. Regarding the study as a whole: Seven to nine highly homologous variants formed a TCR beta motif that appeared characteristic of ankylosing spondylitis blood.

TCRdb fed the 5' RACE reads into MiXCR, producing one record per CDR3 protein. The sample lists around 770,000 distinct CDR3 sequences; approximately 12% were seen once. Their cognate antigens are unknown. Sequenced material: blood, either unsorted or a sorted T cell fraction (not recorded which). The source is a male donor with ankylosing spondylitis.

This clonotype was counted many times. CDR3 nucleotides: TGTGCCACCAGCAGGAAATTCGACACTGAAGCTTTCTTT. Residues: CATSRKFDTEAFF. J is TRBJ1-1 and V is TRBV15, with D unresolved. The CDR3 is 13 amino acids. Between the trimmed V and J ends, which lost 3 bases and 3 bases, there was a span of 8 bases. Germline V gene data show CDR1 as LNHNV and CDR2 as YYDKDF (reference sequence).

This clonotype has more than one count but fewer than ten. This chain uses TRBV6-2 or TRBV6-3 with TRBJ1-6; D ambiguous. CDR3 length equals 12 residues. With 5 bases removed from V and 9 bases from J, the gap between germline ends came to 8 bases. The germline V gene encodes CDR1 MNHEY and CDR2 SVGEGT. The DNA of the CDR3 is TGTGCCAGCAGTACTGGATTTTCACCCCTCCACTTT. It specifies CASSTGFSPLHF.

The chain combines TRBV6-5 with TRBJ1-5; maybe TRBD1 (6 bases). Germline CDR1 and CDR2: MNHEY and SVGAGI. The V and J ends lost 4 bases and 7 bases respectively, with 14 bases between them. This CDR3 is built from 14 residues. CDR3 in amino acids: CASSSYRVDQPQHF. DNA of the CDR3: TGTGCCAGCAGTTCCTACAGGGTTGACCAGCCCCAGCATTTT.

This clonotype was counted a few times. The chain employs TRBV20-1 and TRBJ2-1, with D hard to call. V lost 5 bases and J lost 9, with 17 bases in between. Germline V CDR1 and CDR2: DFQATT, SNEGSKA (reference sequence). The CDR3 is 13 residues long. The CDR3 nucleotides are TGCAGTGCTCGGTCCACCGGCTGGGGTGAGCAGTTCTTC. Amino acids: CSARSTGWGEQFF.

This chain uses TRBV28 with TRBJ2-7; D may be TRBD2 (6 bases). Germline CDR1 MDHEN, CDR2 SYDVKM. There are 14 residues in the CDR3. V lost 7 bases and J 0 bases, leaving 13 bases between the germline ends. Here the CDR3 DNA reads TGTGCCAGCACCGTGACTAGAAGCTCCTACGAGCAGTACTTC. The encoded protein is CASTVTRSSYEQYF.

The chain has TRBV14 and TRBJ2-6; no clear D. Trimming took off 4 bases at V and 3 bases at J, with 10 bases between the two ends. Per the germline V gene, CDR1 is SGHDN and CDR2 is FVKESK. CDR3 length: 15 residues. The CDR3 region is CASSPLSVGANVLTF. As DNA, the CDR3 is TGTGCCAGCAGCCCCCTCTCGGTTGGGGCCAACGTCCTGACTTTC.

The chain uses TRBV6-2 or TRBV6-3 and TRBJ2-7; D gene ambiguous. Trimming pared 5 bases from V and 0 bases from J, leaving 17 bases between. CDR3 length: 16 amino acids. Germline assignment: CDR1 MNHEY and CDR2 SVGEGT. The CDR3 sequence: CASSNPGRPPSYEQYF. Here the CDR3 DNA reads TGTGCCAGCAGTAACCCCGGACGGCCTCCCTCCTACGAGCAGTACTTC.

The table lists this clonotype with many counts. This chain connects TRBV5-1 to TRBJ2-1; the match to TRBD2 covers 10 bases. The CDR3 has 14 residues. Losses at the gene ends were 3 bases for V and 7 bases for J; bases not matched to a gene: 4. Germline CDR1 is SGHRS and CDR2 is YFSETQ. The DNA for the CDR3 is TGCGCCAGCAGCTACCTAGCGGGGGTTAATGAGCAGTTCTTC. It specifies CASSYLAGVNEQFF.

The J gene is TRBJ1-2, the V gene TRBV4-1, with D possibly matching TRBD1 (6 bases). This CDR3 contains 14 residues. Germline V gives CDR1 MGHRA, CDR2 YSYEKL. Trimming removed 5 bases from V and 3 bases from J, with 13 bases in between. The CDR3 sequence is CASSKGDIDYGYTF. The CDR3 region has the DNA TGCGCCAGCAGCAAGGGGGACATCGACTATGGCTACACCTTC.

This clonotype showed up just a few times. CDR3 amino acids: CSASPPGGYSNQPQHF. The CDR3 DNA follows: TGCAGTGCTAGCCCACCAGGGGGGTATAGCAATCAGCCCCAGCATTTT. The rearrangement uses TRBV20-1 and TRBJ1-5; the match to TRBD1 covers 7 bases. V was clipped by 3 bases and J by 0 bases; unmatched bases: 8. The CDR3 runs 16 residues. Germline CDR1 DFQATT, CDR2 SNEGSKA (reference sequence).

The table lists this clonotype with a few counts. V is TRBV20-1 and J is TRBJ2-5, with TRBD1 matching over 9 bases. In germline, CDR1 is DFQATT, CDR2 SNEGSKA (reference sequence). V lost 6 bases, J lost 9 bases, and 11 bases stayed unmatched. The CDR3 length is 13 residues. CDR3 protein: CSARDRVRGAQYF. In DNA form, the CDR3 reads TGCAGTGCAAGGGACAGGGTCCGAGGGGCCCAGTACTTC.

The chain couples TRBV2 to TRBJ1-6, with TRBD1 matching over 7 bases. V shed 4 bases and J 10 bases; nucleotides not matched to a gene: 4. Germline-derived CDR1 and CDR2 are SNHLY and FYNNEI. The CDR3 is made up of 13 amino acids. CDR3 DNA: TGTGCCAGCAGTGGAGGGGGCCTATCACCCCTCCACTTT. This gives the protein CASSGGGLSPLHF.

This clonotype has just a few counts. The chain employs TRBV4-1 and TRBJ2-1; 12 nucleotides line up with TRBD2. This CDR3 comprises 15 residues. Germline trimming cut 6 bases from V and 5 bases from J; bases unmatched to any gene: 5. Germline V gene lookup returns CDR1 MGHRA and CDR2 YSYEKL. CDR3 nucleotides: TGCGCCAGCAGGGCGCTAGCGGGAGGGGACAATGAGCAGTTCTTC. Translated, it gives CASRALAGGDNEQFF.

This clonotype turned up a few times. The gene calls are TRBV12-3 or TRBV12-4 and TRBJ1-1; 8 positions match TRBD1. CDR3 size: 12 residues. V gave up 6 bases and J gave up 7 bases; unmatched junction bases: 4. CDR3: CASSRTGNEAFF. The CDR3 DNA reads as TGTGCCAGCAGCCGGACAGGGAATGAAGCTTTCTTT.

This clonotype occurred many times. The chain links TRBV6-5 to TRBJ2-3, with D hard to call. This CDR3 spans 11 amino acids. The V gene's germline CDR1 is MNHEY and CDR2 SVGAGI. V lost 2 bases, J lost 5 bases, and 2 bases lay in between. The CDR3 region is CASSYRDTQYF. The CDR3 DNA sequence: TGTGCCAGCAGTTACCGAGATACGCAGTATTTT.

This chain joins TRBV5-1 and TRBJ2-3, with TRBD2 as a possible D gene (7 bases). Germline CDR1 reads SGHRS; CDR2 reads YFSETQ. V was trimmed by 3 bases and J by 3 bases, leaving 23 bases between them. The CDR3 is made up of 18 amino acids. CDR3 coding DNA: TGCGCCAGCAGCTCCACCGTTTGGGGGGGCAGTGAAACAGATACGCAGTATTTT. It yields the protein CASSSTVWGGSETDTQYF.

In this sample, this clonotype turned up many times. The genes are TRBV6-6 and TRBJ1-2, with D uncertain. Between the trimmed V and J ends, which lost 2 bases and 5 bases, there was a span of 9 bases. The length of the CDR3 is 13 residues. Germline CDR1 is MNHNY and CDR2 is SVGAGI (reference sequence). CDR3 loop: CASSYLTAYGYTF. The CDR3 coding sequence is TGTGCCAGCAGTTACCTTACAGCTTATGGCTACACCTTC.

The chain carries TRBV18 and TRBJ2-7; D unclear. Germline CDR1 reads KGHSH; CDR2 reads LQKENI. The V end lost 2 bases, the J end lost 4 bases, and 12 bases lay between the germline ends. The CDR3 covers 14 residues. The CDR3 nucleotides read TGTGCCAGCTCACCAGGCGTGGGGTGGTACGAGCAGTACTTC. Residues: CASSPGVGWYEQYF.

In DNA form, the CDR3 reads TGCAGTGCTCGACAGGGCGGATCACCCCTCCACTTT. Its protein is CSARQGGSPLHF. J is TRBJ1-6 and V is TRBV20-1, with TRBD1 matching 7 bases. The CDR3 has 12 residues. J lost 10 bases, V lost 5 bases, and 5 bases had no gene match. Looked up from germline, CDR1 is DFQATT and CDR2 is SNEGSKA (reference sequence).

This clonotype occurred a few times. The CDR3 DNA sequence: TGTGCCAGCAGCTTAGCGGCGGGGCCAGAGACCCAGTACTTC. Amino acid sequence: CASSLAAGPETQYF. The rearrangement links TRBV7-2 to TRBJ2-5; D possibly corresponds to TRBD2 (6 bases). The germline CDR1 and CDR2 sequences are SGHTA and FQGNSA. The CDR3 length is 14 residues. V dropped 0 bases and J dropped 4 bases, with 9 bases sitting between them.

This clonotype was detected many times. The rearrangement uses TRBV7-2 and TRBJ2-6; tentative D call: TRBD1 (5 bases). The CDR3 is made up of 14 amino acids. Between the trimmed V and J ends, which lost 6 bases and 0 bases, there was a span of 6 bases. In germline, CDR1 is SGHTA, CDR2 FQGNSA. CDR3 loop: CASSRGSGANVLTF. CDR3 nucleotide sequence: TGTGCCAGCAGTAGGGGCTCTGGGGCCAACGTCCTGACTTTC.

This clonotype showed up just a few times. The chain has TRBV29-1 and TRBJ2-4; D might be TRBD1 (6 bases). CDR1 and CDR2 (germline): SQVTM, ANQGSEA. V was cut by 5 bases and J by 8 bases, with 10 bases left in between. This CDR3 contains 11 residues. CDR3 sequence: CSVSTGHIQYF. CDR3 nucleotides: TGCAGCGTTAGTACAGGGCACATTCAGTACTTC.

A note on this clonotype: Germline is not matched at one junction end, which may reflect a read error. V gene TRBV27 combines with J gene TRBJ2-2; D is tentatively TRBD1 or TRBD2 (5 bases each). The CDR3 totals 14 residues. The germline CDR1 and CDR2 sequences are MNHEY and SMNVEV (reference sequence). The chain's CDR3 is CASSLWGNAGELFF. The CDR3 DNA reads TGTGCCAGCAGTTTATGGGGGAACGCCGGGGAGCTGTTTTTT.

In this sample, this clonotype turned up many times. The chain combines TRBV5-1 with TRBJ2-5; TRBD1 agrees at 7 bases. CDR1 and CDR2 (germline): SGHRS, YFSETQ. This CDR3 has 15 amino acids. The junction had 7 bases not matched to a gene; V was cut back by 4 bases and J by 1 base. The DNA of the CDR3 is TGCGCCAGCAGCCTCCAGGGACAGCTCCAAGAGACCCAGTACTTC. Translation: CASSLQGQLQETQYF.